Listed here is a single TCR beta chain. The antigen remains unidentified. These data come from a study of CD8 T cells in ankylosing spondylitis. Germline CDR1 SQVTM, CDR2 ANQGSEA. CDR3 length: 13 residues. V shed 5 bases and J shed 2 bases, with 11 bases lying between them. Findings of the study overall: Several highly homologous variants made up a TCR beta motif, and this motif appeared characteristic of ankylosing spondylitis blood. In the blood and synovial fluid of reactive arthritis, some motif variants had been previously reported. Reportedly, disease-linked clones are significantly enriched in ankylosing spondylitis patients' matched synovial fluid. Clones linked to the disease showed a CD8+ phenotype. They occurred at relatively low frequencies in peripheral blood.

TCR beta libraries were made by quantitative 5'-RACE with molecular barcodes. TCRdb re-derived calls from the 5' RACE reads in MiXCR, one entry per CDR3 protein. The sample includes about 500,000 distinct CDR3 sequences, 9.5% to 15% of them seen just once. The TCR originated in a male donor with ankylosing spondylitis. The specimen was blood, either unsorted or a sorted T cell fraction (not recorded which). This sequence joins TRBV29-1 and TRBJ2-3; no definite D call. As DNA, the CDR3 is TGCAGCGTTCGTCAGAGACTCACAGATACGCAGTATTTT. Amino acid sequence: CSVRQRLTDTQYF.